The 29 T cell receptor beta chains listed next were all sequenced from one sample in a study of T cells in narcolepsy. The method was immunoSEQ multiplex PCR; TCRdb's version includes in-frame clones alone and lacks a portion of them. The sample has tens of thousands of clones, approximately 80% seen once; the top ten hold over 1%. Sequences were obtained from CD45RA- memory CD4+ T cells from PBMCs. These receptors were taken from a human donor with narcolepsy.

The V call is TRBV6-5, the J call TRBJ2-3; 9 bases are shared with TRBD1. Germline CDR1 is MNHEY and CDR2 is SVGAGI. The ends lost 5 bases at V and 2 bases at J; junction bases unmatched: 5. This CDR3 is 15 amino acids long. CDR3 nucleotide sequence: TGTGCCAGCAGTAGAGGACAGGGGTACACAGATACGCAGTATTTT. This codes for CASSRGQGYTDTQYF.

The rearrangement uses TRBV2 and TRBJ1-5, with TRBD1 identical over 10 bases. The V and J ends lost 5 bases and 0 bases, in that order; junction bases with no gene match: 10. The germline gives CDR1 SNHLY, CDR2 FYNNEI. This CDR3 comprises 18 residues. CDR3 sequence: CASSQTGQGLDSNQPQHF. The CDR3 region has the DNA TGTGCCAGCAGTCAGACGGGACAGGGGTTAGATAGCAATCAGCCCCAGCATTTT.

The chain is built from TRBV20-1 and TRBJ2-2; no clear D gene. Per germline, CDR1 DFQATT and CDR2 SNEGSKA (reference sequence). V was cut by 7 bases and J by 7 bases, with 7 bases left in between. The CDR3 runs 10 residues. The CDR3 protein is CSVSDGELFF. CDR3 nucleotides: TGCAGTGTTTCTGACGGGGAGCTGTTTTTT.

The V gene is TRBV11-2, the J gene TRBJ1-5, with D possibly TRBD1 on 5 matching bases. Germline-derived CDR1 and CDR2 are SGHAT and FQNNGV. V was clipped by 0 bases and J by 1 base, with 7 bases between them. CDR3 size: 15 residues. CDR3 DNA sequence: TGTGCCAGCAGCTTAGACAGGGAAAGCAATCAGCCCCAGCATTTT. Residues: CASSLDRESNQPQHF.

V usage is TRBV4-2 and J usage is TRBJ2-1; 13 bases map to TRBD2. The CDR3 consists of 19 residues. J gave up 6 bases and V 2 bases, and 13 bases lay outside the gene matches. Germline V lookup: CDR1 LGHNA, CDR2 YNFKEQ. The CDR3: CASSQSFLTSGRIRNEQFF. For the CDR3, the DNA is TGTGCCAGCAGCCAATCCTTTTTGACTAGCGGGAGGATACGCAATGAGCAGTTCTTC.

V usage is TRBV6-5 and J usage is TRBJ1-3, with a weak D call TRBD1 (5 bases). Looked up from germline, CDR1 is MNHEY and CDR2 is SVGAGI. CDR3 length: 16 residues. V was trimmed by 0 bases and J by 4 bases, leaving 13 bases between them. CDR3 loop: CASSYSGATRGNTIYF. The CDR3 bases are TGTGCCAGCAGTTACTCTGGGGCCACAAGGGGAAACACCATATATTTT.

The chain recombines TRBV5-6 with TRBJ1-2; no reliable D call. This CDR3 has 11 residues. Germline values: CDR1 SGHDT, CDR2 YYEEEE. V was trimmed by 4 bases and J by 1 base, leaving 2 bases between them. The CDR3 DNA reads TGTGCCAGCAGCGATAACTATGGCTACACCTTC. Residues: CASSDNYGYTF.

The chain combines TRBV10-1 with TRBJ2-1; TRBD1 matches at 9 bases. V lost 6 bases to trimming and J lost 7 bases; unmatched junction nucleotides: 7. The germline CDR1 and CDR2 sequences are WNHNN and SYGVQD (reference sequence). The CDR3 contains 14 residues. This CDR3 reads CASSRDRALNEQFF. CDR3 DNA sequence: TGCGCCAGCAGCCGGGACAGGGCGTTGAATGAGCAGTTCTTC.

This chain joins TRBV6-1 and TRBJ2-5; D possibly corresponds to TRBD1 (6 bases). This CDR3 contains 15 residues. V was cut by 5 bases and J by 5 bases, with 18 bases left in between. Looked up from germline, CDR1 is MNHNS and CDR2 is SASEGT. In nucleotides, the CDR3 is TGTGCCAGCAGTAGCCTCAGGGGTAGATCGGAGACCCAGTACTTC. Its translation: CASSSLRGRSETQYF.

The rearrangement links TRBV9 to TRBJ2-1, with unresolved D. This CDR3 comprises 14 residues. The ends were cut back, 4 bases at V and 1 base at J, with 9 bases in the middle. From germline, CDR1 is SGDLS and CDR2 YYNGEE. The CDR3, as DNA: TGTGCCAGCAGCCCAGTGGGGTCCTACAATGAGCAGTTCTTC. This sequence encodes CASSPVGSYNEQFF.

J is TRBJ1-1 and V is TRBV5-4, with D maybe TRBD1 (5 bases). The CDR3 contains 16 residues. From germline, CDR1 is SGHNT and CDR2 YYREEE (reference sequence). Trimming stripped 6 bases from V and 1 base from J, with 19 bases between. CDR3 nucleotides: TGTGCCAGCAACACAAACCCCCGGGGGTGGAACACTGAAGCTTTCTTT. Protein: CASNTNPRGWNTEAFF.

The rearrangement uses TRBV11-2 and TRBJ1-6, with D unresolved. The V end lost 2 bases, the J end lost 7 bases, and 12 bases lay between the germline ends. This CDR3 region has 15 residues. The germline V gene encodes CDR1 SGHAT and CDR2 FQNNGV. The CDR3 reads CASSLSGSRNSPLHF. The CDR3 coding sequence is TGTGCCAGCAGCTTATCGGGGTCTAGGAATTCACCCCTCCACTTT.

The rearrangement joins TRBV7-8 to TRBJ1-5; TRBD1 might be the D (6 bases). The V gene lost 5 bases and the J gene lost 6 bases, with 8 bases spanning the gap. Germline V CDR1 and CDR2: SGHVS, FQNEAQ. The CDR3 spans 12 residues. CDR3 sequence (DNA): TGTGCCAGCAGCGACAGGAGTCAGCCCCAGCATTTT. It encodes CASSDRSQPQHF.

The chain links TRBV4-2 to TRBJ1-2, with 9 bases identical to TRBD1. Trimming cost V 4 bases and J 5 bases; bases outside gene matches: 2. CDR1 LGHNA and CDR2 YNFKEQ come from the germline V gene. This CDR3 is 13 amino acids long. Here the CDR3 DNA reads TGTGCCAGCAGCCCAGGACAGGGGTATGGCTACACCTTC. This codes for CASSPGQGYGYTF.

This clone was seen only once. Here the CDR3 reads CASSLGRGQIDTQYF. As DNA, the CDR3 is TGTGCCAGCAGCTTAGGCAGGGGGCAAATAGATACGCAGTATTTT. V is TRBV7-2 and J is TRBJ2-3; 8 nucleotides match TRBD1. The CDR3 is made up of 15 amino acids. Losses at the gene ends were 1 base for V and 5 bases for J; bases not matched to a gene: 5. Germline values: CDR1 SGHTA, CDR2 FQGNSA.

The chain is built from TRBV6-1 and TRBJ2-1, with D perhaps TRBD2 (6 bases). Per germline, CDR1 MNHNS and CDR2 SASEGT. V was pared by 6 bases and J by 4 bases, with 10 bases between. The CDR3 covers 13 residues. The CDR3 nucleotides are TGTGCCAGCAGCCCCGGGGGATACAATGAGCAGTTCTTC. Residues: CASSPGGYNEQFF.

This chain links TRBV18 with TRBJ2-2; D gene uncertain. Germline lookup yields CDR1 KGHSH and CDR2 LQKENI. The V end was cut by 6 bases, the J end by 5 bases, with 10 bases between. CDR3 size: 13 residues. CDR3 DNA sequence: TGTGCCAGCTCCCCTCAGCAGACCGGGGAGCTGTTTTTT. Its translation is CASSPQQTGELFF.

The chain carries TRBV19 and TRBJ1-2; 7 bases agree with TRBD1. Germline values: CDR1 LNHDA, CDR2 SQIVND (reference sequence). The CDR3 covers 15 residues. J gave up 8 bases and V 4 bases, and 13 bases lay outside the gene matches. The CDR3 bases are TGTGCCAGTAGTACCGGGGGACAGACCTCACTCGGCTACACCTTC. Residues: CASSTGGQTSLGYTF. The full variable domain, in which reference TRBV19 and TRBJ1-2 provide the parts outside the CDR3, is DGGITQSPKYLFRKEGQNVTLSCEQNLNHDAMYWYRQDPGQGLRLIYYSQIVNDFQKGDIAEGYSVSREKKESFPLTVTSAQKNPTAFYLCASSTGGQTSLGYTFGSGTRLTVV.

The genes are TRBV12-5 and TRBJ2-5; 7 bases are a match to TRBD1. The CDR3 runs to 15 residues. Trimming took 6 bases from V and 5 from J; bases not matched to a gene: 12. Looked up from germline, CDR1 is LGHNT and CDR2 is FRNRAP. Written as DNA, the CDR3 is TGTGCTAGTGGACCTAAGGGGGCCCGGGGTGAGACCCAGTACTTC. Protein: CASGPKGARGETQYF.

The rearrangement joins TRBV19 to TRBJ2-5, with 11 bases that match TRBD2. This CDR3 is built from 17 residues. The V segment lost 5 bases and the J segment 4 bases; nucleotides outside the gene matches: 12. Germline values: CDR1 LNHDA, CDR2 SQIVND (reference sequence). CDR3 region: CASSPLAGGGFGETQYF. The CDR3 bases are TGTGCCAGTAGTCCTCTAGCGGGGGGAGGGTTTGGAGAGACCCAGTACTTC.

Only one count was recorded for this clone. V is TRBV4-1 and J is TRBJ1-4, with 8 nucleotides matching TRBD1. CDR3 length: 15 amino acids. CDR1 and CDR2 from the germline V gene are MGHRA and YSYEKL. The V and J ends lost 0 bases and 10 bases, in that order; junction bases with no gene match: 7. DNA for the CDR3: TGCGCCAGCAGCCAAGAAGGACAGGGAAAGGGAAAACTGTTTTTT. It translates to CASSQEGQGKGKLFF.

The chain links TRBV15 to TRBJ2-7, with no clear D. V shed 1 base and J shed 6 bases, with 19 bases lying between them. From germline, CDR1 is LNHNV and CDR2 YYDKDF (reference sequence). This CDR3 contains 16 residues. This chain's CDR3 is CATSRGPGRVMSEQYF. The DNA of the CDR3 is TGTGCCACCAGCAGAGGCCCCGGAAGGGTTATGAGCGAGCAGTACTTC.

With regard to this clone: This CDR3 is also generated by other DNA sequences in the sample. The chain joins TRBV30 to TRBJ1-5; D may be TRBD1 (6 bases). The CDR3 sequence is 17 residues long. The V end lost 3 bases, the J end lost 6 bases, and 24 bases lay between the germline ends. Germline V gives CDR1 GTSNPN, CDR2 SVGIG (reference sequence). CDR3 amino acids: CAWSDGGLGGGIQPQHF. The DNA for the CDR3 is TGTGCCTGGAGCGACGGGGGGCTCGGGGGCGGGATTCAGCCCCAGCATTTT. Full variable domain (rest looked up from reference TRBV30 and TRBJ1-5): SQTIHQWPATLVQPVGSPLSLECTVEGTSNPNLYWYRQAAGRGLQLLFYSVGIGQISSEVPQNLSASRPQDRQFILSSKKLLLSDSGFYLCAWSDGGLGGGIQPQHFGDGTRLSIL.

This chain uses TRBV29-1 with TRBJ2-7, with TRBD1 matching over 8 bases. There are 13 residues in the CDR3. CDR1 is SQVTM and CDR2 is ANQGSEA in the germline V gene. Here the CDR3 reads CPSRDRWEREQYF. The CDR3 DNA is TGCCCCTCTAGGGACAGGTGGGAGAGGGAGCAGTACTTC.

CDR3 sequence (DNA): TGTGCCATCAGTTGGACAGGGGATAAGACAGATACGCAGTATTTT. Its protein product is CAISWTGDKTDTQYF. The V call is TRBV10-3, the J call TRBJ2-3, with 9 bases lining up with TRBD1. CDR3 size: 15 residues. Germline V gives CDR1 ENHRY, CDR2 SYGVKD. Trimming removed 5 bases from V and 3 bases from J; junction bases left unmatched: 6.

The chain employs TRBV5-1 and TRBJ1-3, with D hard to call. The V gene lost 2 bases and the J gene lost 0 bases, with 6 bases spanning the gap. CDR1 and CDR2 (germline): SGHRS, YFSETQ. The CDR3 runs to 14 residues. Here the CDR3 DNA reads TGCGCCAGCAGCTTATCAAGCTCTGGAAACACCATATATTTT. Translating it yields CASSLSSSGNTIYF.

CDR3: CASSLWGDEQYF. CDR3 nucleotides: TGTGCCAGCAGCTTATGGGGGGACGAGCAGTACTTC. This chain links TRBV7-6 with TRBJ2-7; D is perhaps TRBD2 (6 bases). The germline gives CDR1 SGHVS, CDR2 FNYEAQ. Trimming shortened V by 2 bases and J by 5 bases, and 7 bases separated the two germline ends. The CDR3 loop spans 12 amino acids.

This chain connects TRBV6-5 to TRBJ1-5; weak D call: TRBD1 (5 bases). CDR1 and CDR2 from the germline V gene are MNHEY and SVGAGI. This CDR3 is 14 amino acids long. Trimming removed 6 bases from V and 9 bases from J, with 18 bases in between. The CDR3 here is CASSDGTAGRPQHF. CDR3 DNA sequence: TGTGCCAGCAGCGACGGGACGGCCGGGCGGCCCCAGCATTTT.

The J gene is TRBJ2-2, the V gene TRBV4-2, with 8 bases matching TRBD1. Germline assignment: CDR1 LGHNA and CDR2 YNFKEQ. With 1 base clipped from V and 2 bases from J, the junction kept 12 bases outside the gene matches. CDR3 size: 19 residues. CDR3 in amino acids: CASSQVRGQGAVNTGELFF. CDR3 nucleotides: TGTGCCAGCAGCCAAGTCAGAGGGCAGGGGGCGGTCAACACCGGGGAGCTGTTTTTT.